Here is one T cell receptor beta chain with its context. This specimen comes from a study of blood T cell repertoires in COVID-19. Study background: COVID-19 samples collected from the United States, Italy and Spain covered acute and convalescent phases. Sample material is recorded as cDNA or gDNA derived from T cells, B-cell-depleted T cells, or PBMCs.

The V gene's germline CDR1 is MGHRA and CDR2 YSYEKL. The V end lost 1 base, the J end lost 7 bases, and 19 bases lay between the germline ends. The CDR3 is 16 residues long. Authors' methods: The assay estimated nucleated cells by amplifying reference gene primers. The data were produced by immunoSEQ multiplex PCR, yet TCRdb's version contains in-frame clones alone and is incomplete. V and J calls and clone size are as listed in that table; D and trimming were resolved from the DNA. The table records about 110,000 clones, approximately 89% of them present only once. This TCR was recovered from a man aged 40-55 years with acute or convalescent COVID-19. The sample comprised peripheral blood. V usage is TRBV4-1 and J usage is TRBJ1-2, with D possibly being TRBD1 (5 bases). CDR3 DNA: TGCGCCAGCAGCCAAGGGGAGTGGGGGGAGGGGCTTGGCTACACCTTC. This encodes CASSQGEWGEGLGYTF.